Listed below are T cell receptor beta chains from one sample, sequenced in a study of regulatory T cells in long-lasting Graves disease. Each CDR3 protein is one row after TCRdb ran MiXCR on the multiplex PCR reads. The repertoire holds fewer than 400,000 distinct CDR3 sequences, with about 18% as singletons. The sequenced sample was peripheral blood mononuclear cells (PBMCs), obtained at new diagnosis, from a patient treated with antithyroid drugs. Receptors were obtained from a female donor with Graves disease. Both conserved end residues are part of each CDR3. The D gene is left open where the match is weak. Rows may omit the clone size; those that give it use once, few, many or a size class.

v_gene	abundance	j_gene	d_gene	CDR3aa	CDR3nt
TRBV20-1	many	TRBJ2-7	TRBD2	CSATPLAGDVYEQYF	TGCAGTGCTACACCACTAGCGGGAGACGTATACGAGCAGTACTTC
TRBV2	few	TRBJ2-1	TRBD2	CASNKGLAYNEQFF	TGTGCCAGCAACAAGGGACTAGCCTATAATGAGCAGTTCTTC
TRBV2	.	TRBJ2-5	TRBD2	CASSATGGRGTQYF	TGTGCCAGCAGCGCTACGGGAGGAAGGGGGACCCAGTACTTC
TRBV9	few	TRBJ2-3	.	CASADGSGSTDTQYF	TGTGCCAGCGCGGACGGGAGCGGGAGCACAGATACGCAGTATTTT
TRBV27	many	TRBJ2-5	TRBD1	CASSLRSPQRGRQETQYF	TGTGCCAGCAGTTTACGATCCCCTCAGAGGGGGCGGCAAGAGACCCAGTACTTC
TRBV5-1	many	TRBJ2-3	.	CASSSRGQPRADTQYF	TGCGCCAGCAGCTCCCGGGGACAACCCAGGGCAGATACGCAGTATTTT
TRBV2	many	TRBJ2-1	TRBD2	CASSERPLAAYNEQFF	TGTGCCAGCAGTGAACGGCCTCTAGCGGCCTACAATGAGCAGTTCTTC
TRBV5-1	many	TRBJ1-6	.	CASSPRDGDSPLHF	TGCGCCAGCAGCCCCCGGGACGGAGATTCACCCCTCCACTTT
TRBV24-1	many	TRBJ2-1	.	CATSDPRGGSYNEQFF	TGTGCCACCAGTGACCCTAGGGGGGGGTCCTACAATGAGCAGTTCTTC
TRBV2	many	TRBJ1-6	.	CASSGGRDSPLHF	TGTGCCAGCAGTGGGGGCAGGGACTCACCCCTCCACTTT
TRBV9	many	TRBJ2-3	TRBD1	CASNSPGQGAYF	TGTGCCAGCAACAGCCCGGGACAGGGGGCGTATTTT
TRBV24-1	few	TRBJ2-1	TRBD1	CATSAATGAYNEQFF	TGTGCCACCAGTGCTGCGACAGGGGCTTACAATGAGCAGTTCTTC
TRBV11-2	once	TRBJ2-7	TRBD1	CASSFKFPGDSSYEQYF	TGTGCCAGCAGCTTTAAGTTCCCTGGGGACAGCTCCTACGAGCAGTACTTC
TRBV20-1	many	TRBJ1-1	.	CSASDPVSGSPEAFF	TGCAGTGCTTCCGACCCCGTTTCGGGGAGCCCTGAAGCTTTCTTT
TRBV30	many	TRBJ2-3	.	CAWSLSSSFSTDTQYF	TGTGCCTGGAGTTTAAGCAGTTCGTTTAGCACAGATACGCAGTATTTT
TRBV15	.	TRBJ2-3	TRBD1	CATSRDNRGPDTQYF	TGTGCCACCAGCAGAGATAACAGGGGGCCAGATACGCAGTATTTT
TRBV6-1	many	TRBJ1-2	TRBD1	CASGRQGRDGYTF	TGTGCCAGCGGCCGACAGGGGCGGGATGGCTACACCTTC
TRBV2	many	TRBJ2-1	TRBD2	CASSESFGGSYNEQFF	TGTGCCAGCAGTGAATCGTTTGGCGGGAGCTACAATGAGCAGTTCTTC
TRBV10-3	few	TRBJ2-3	TRBD2	CAISESTGGLTDTQYF	TGTGCCATCAGTGAGTCAACGGGAGGGTTGACAGATACGCAGTATTTT
TRBV6-2/TRBV6-3	many	TRBJ2-1	TRBD2	CASSYPGLAGDQKFGNEQFF	TGTGCCAGCAGTTATCCGGGACTAGCGGGTGATCAGAAGTTTGGCAATGAGCAGTTCTTC
TRBV11-3	.	TRBJ2-1	.	CASSLPGTLFNEQFF	TGTGCCAGCAGCTTACCCGGGACTCTCTTCAATGAGCAGTTCTTC
TRBV28	many	TRBJ1-1	TRBD1	CASSLPGQGGEAFF	TGTGCCAGCAGTTTACCGGGACAGGGAGGTGAAGCTTTCTTT
TRBV11-2	.	TRBJ2-3	TRBD2	CASSGRLASTDTQYF	TGTGCCAGCAGCGGAAGACTAGCGAGCACAGATACGCAGTATTTT
TRBV18	many	TRBJ1-2	TRBD1	CASSPYRDRVGGYTF	TGTGCCAGCTCACCATACCGGGACAGGGTTGGTGGCTACACCTTC
TRBV9	few	TRBJ1-3	.	CASTISPDNSGNTIYF	TGTGCCAGCACTATTTCTCCGGACAACTCTGGAAACACCATATATTTT
TRBV11-3	many	TRBJ1-1	TRBD1	CASTDRAGTEAFF	TGTGCCAGCACTGACAGGGCGGGGACTGAAGCTTTCTTT
TRBV12-3/TRBV12-4	many	TRBJ1-2	TRBD1	CASSPFFTGGTGAGYTF	TGTGCCAGCAGCCCGTTTTTCACCGGGGGGACAGGGGCAGGCTACACCTTC
TRBV6-5	many	TRBJ2-1	.	CASSYSLVAYSYNEQFF	TGTGCCAGCAGTTACTCACTAGTGGCCTACTCCTACAATGAGCAGTTCTTC
TRBV29-1	many	TRBJ2-3	.	CSVDMVVADTQYF	TGCAGCGTTGATATGGTGGTGGCAGATACGCAGTATTTT
TRBV3-1	few	TRBJ2-3	TRBD2	CASSNLAGGGGTDTQYF	TGTGCCAGCAGCAATCTAGCGGGAGGCGGTGGTACAGATACGCAGTATTTT
TRBV6-5	.	TRBJ1-1	.	CASSYIGRVGMNTEAFF	TGTGCCAGCAGTTACATAGGCAGGGTCGGAATGAACACTGAAGCTTTCTTT
TRBV5-6	.	TRBJ2-1	TRBD2	CASSLLLAGPSSYNEQFF	TGTGCCAGCAGCTTGTTGCTAGCGGGCCCCAGCTCCTACAATGAGCAGTTCTTC
TRBV6-1	few	TRBJ2-7	.	CASSQGARTDGWGTGGEQYF	TGTGCCAGCAGCCAAGGGGCCAGGACAGATGGTTGGGGAACGGGGGGCGAGCAGTACTTC
TRBV11-3	many	TRBJ2-5	.	CASSGTATETQYF	TGTGCCAGCAGCGGGACCGCGACAGAGACCCAGTACTTC
TRBV28	.	TRBJ2-1	TRBD2	CASSLLREVGETQFF	TGTGCCAGCAGTTTACTGCGGGAGGTCGGAGAGACCCAGTTCTTC
TRBV6-1	many	TRBJ1-2	.	CASSGTAHGYTF	TGTGCCAGCAGTGGGACAGCCCATGGCTACACCTTC
TRBV7-9	few	TRBJ1-6	TRBD1	CASSLEGQNNSPLHF	TGTGCCAGCAGCTTAGAGGGACAGAATAATTCACCCCTCCACTTT
TRBV5-1	.	TRBJ2-1	TRBD1	CANRGQFF	TGCGCCAACAGGGGGCAGTTCTTC
TRBV12-3/TRBV12-4	.	TRBJ1-1	.	CASSSGKRVASF	TGTGCCAGCAGCTCGGGGAAGCGGGTAGCTTCCTTT
TRBV10-3	.	TRBJ2-3	TRBD2	CAIRTTSGGADTQYF	TGTGCCATCAGGACGACTAGCGGGGGAGCAGATACGCAGTATTTT
TRBV25-1	many	TRBJ1-6	TRBD1	CASSERGQGASPLHF	TGTGCCAGCAGTGAGAGGGGACAGGGGGCTTCACCCCTCCACTTT
TRBV20-1	.	TRBJ2-5	TRBD2	CSARVASGRWTQYF	TGCAGTGCTAGAGTCGCTAGCGGGAGATGGACCCAGTACTTC
TRBV12-3/TRBV12-4	.	TRBJ2-1	.	CASSQDFLNGAIPWSYNEQFF	TGTGCCAGCAGTCAGGACTTCTTAAACGGGGCTATCCCCTGGTCCTACAATGAGCAGTTCTTC
TRBV18	many	TRBJ1-5	.	CASSPTSVIGSNQPQHF	TGTGCCAGCTCACCGACAAGTGTGATCGGGAGCAATCAGCCCCAGCATTTT
TRBV12-3/TRBV12-4	many	TRBJ1-4	.	CASDGLSAEKLFF	TGTGCCAGCGATGGTTTGTCAGCCGAAAAACTGTTTTTT
TRBV11-2	few	TRBJ2-7	.	CASSLEGARTYEQYF	TGTGCCAGCAGCTTAGAAGGCGCTAGGACCTACGAGCAGTACTTC
TRBV6-1	few	TRBJ1-4	.	CASSATAPAGVEKLFF	TGTGCCAGCAGTGCCACAGCGCCCGCGGGGGTGGAAAAACTGTTTTTT
TRBV7-3	.	TRBJ2-1	.	CASSLTVVGAYNEQFF	TGTGCCAGCAGCCTTACAGTCGTTGGGGCCTACAATGAGCAGTTCTTC
TRBV27	many	TRBJ2-1	TRBD2	CASSSMLAGEINEQFF	TGTGCCAGCAGCTCAATGCTAGCGGGAGAGATCAATGAGCAGTTCTTC
TRBV12-3/TRBV12-4	many	TRBJ2-5	.	CASSLQGGETQYF	TGTGCCAGCAGTCTACAGGGTGGAGAGACCCAGTACTTC
TRBV28	many	TRBJ2-2	TRBD2	CASSLGLAGDTGELFF	TGTGCCAGCAGTTTAGGACTAGCGGGAGACACCGGGGAGCTGTTTTTT